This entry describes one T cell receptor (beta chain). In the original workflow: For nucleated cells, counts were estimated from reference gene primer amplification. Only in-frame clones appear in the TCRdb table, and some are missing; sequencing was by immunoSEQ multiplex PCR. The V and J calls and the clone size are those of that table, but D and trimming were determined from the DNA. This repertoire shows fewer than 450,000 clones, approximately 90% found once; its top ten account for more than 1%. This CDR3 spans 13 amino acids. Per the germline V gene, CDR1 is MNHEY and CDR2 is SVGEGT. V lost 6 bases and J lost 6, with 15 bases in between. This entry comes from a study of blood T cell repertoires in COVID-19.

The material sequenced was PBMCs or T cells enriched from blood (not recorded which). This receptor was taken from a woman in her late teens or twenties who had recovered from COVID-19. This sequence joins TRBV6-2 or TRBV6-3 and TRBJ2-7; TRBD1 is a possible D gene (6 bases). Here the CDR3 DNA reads TGTGCCAGCAGCCCCCACAGGGTGCCCGAGCAGTACTTC. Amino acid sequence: CASSPHRVPEQYF.